Shown below are 24 T cell receptor beta chains from a single sample sequenced in a study of cytomegalovirus exposure and HLA in healthy donors. Assay used: immunoSEQ multiplex PCR; TCRdb lists only in-frame clones, some missing. The sample carries roughly 240,000 clones, just under 90% recorded once. Sequencing was performed on PBMCs. The receptors originated from a young man in good health and CMV-seronegative.

The chain joins TRBV9 to TRBJ1-1, with D hard to call. V was shortened by 0 bases and J by 1 base, with 7 bases between the two germline ends. Looked up from germline, CDR1 is SGDLS and CDR2 is YYNGEE. The CDR3 spans 14 residues. Here the CDR3 DNA reads TGTGCCAGCAGCGTAGGGCCGGGGAACACTGAAGCTTTCTTT. Its translation is CASSVGPGNTEAFF.

This chain uses TRBV5-4 with TRBJ1-4; weak D call: TRBD1 (6 bases). This CDR3 comprises 17 residues. In germline, CDR1 is SGHNT, CDR2 YYREEE (reference sequence). V was shortened by 4 bases and J by 1 base, with 17 bases between the two germline ends. The CDR3 loop reads CASSQRKAGVTNEKLFF. The DNA for the CDR3 is TGTGCCAGCAGCCAAAGAAAAGCAGGGGTAACTAATGAAAAACTGTTTTTT.

This chain joins TRBV5-6 and TRBJ2-7; D might be TRBD1 (5 bases). CDR1 and CDR2 from the germline V gene are SGHDT and YYEEEE. The CDR3 has 13 residues. V dropped 2 bases and J dropped 2 bases, with 8 bases sitting between them. Written as DNA, the CDR3 is TGTGCCAGCAGCTTCGGACACACCTACGAGCAGTACTTC. Translation: CASSFGHTYEQYF.

The genes are TRBV27 and TRBJ1-1; D unresolved. V was cut by 0 bases and J by 0 bases, with 11 bases left in between. The germline gives CDR1 MNHEY, CDR2 SMNVEV (reference sequence). The CDR3 is made up of 16 amino acids. This CDR3 is CASSLSFSVMNTEAFF. The CDR3 region has the DNA TGTGCCAGCAGTTTATCGTTTTCGGTTATGAACACTGAAGCTTTCTTT.

The chain combines TRBV25-1 with TRBJ2-1, with TRBD1 identical over 7 bases. V lost 4 bases to trimming and J lost 8 bases; unmatched junction nucleotides: 8. Germline V gene lookup returns CDR1 MGHDK and CDR2 SYGVNS. This CDR3 is built from 14 residues. In nucleotides, the CDR3 is TGTGCCAGCAGTGGGGACAGTCCTAGGGATGAGCAGTTCTTC. This encodes CASSGDSPRDEQFF.

This rearrangement joins TRBV21-1 to TRBJ2-5; the table's D call, TRBD1, was not checked against the DNA. TRBV21-1 is a known pseudogene. This CDR3 is built from 17 residues. The CDR3 protein is CASSNEVRGLRLETQYF. In DNA, the CDR3 is TGTGCCAGCAGCAATGAGGTCAGGGGGCTTCGGTTGGAGACCCAGTACTTC.

In its sample, this clone was seen a few times. Other DNA sequences in this specimen translate into the identical CDR3. This chain connects TRBV5-1 to TRBJ1-1, with TRBD1 matching 9 bases. This CDR3 has 14 amino acids. The J segment lost 1 base and the V segment lost 4 bases, leaving 2 bases of the junction unmatched. Germline CDR1 SGHRS, CDR2 YFSETQ. The CDR3 DNA follows: TGCGCCAGCAGCACAGGGGGCACGAACACTGAAGCTTTCTTT. This gives the protein CASSTGGTNTEAFF.

J is TRBJ2-3 and V is TRBV6-1; 9 positions agree with TRBD1. V was clipped by 2 bases and J by 6 bases; unmatched bases: 9. The CDR3 has 16 residues. Germline V CDR1 and CDR2: MNHNS, SASEGT. This CDR3 is CASSERPGTGTDTQYF. DNA for the CDR3: TGTGCCAGCAGTGAAAGGCCCGGGACAGGGACGGATACGCAGTATTTT.

The chain joins TRBV5-1 to TRBJ1-6; tentative D call: TRBD1 (6 bases). Germline-derived CDR1 and CDR2 are SGHRS and YFSETQ. V dropped 6 bases and J dropped 8 bases, with 18 bases sitting between them. The CDR3 runs 15 residues. The CDR3 bases are TGCGCCAGCACCCTGACGGGGGGCTCAGATTCACCCCTCCACTTT. Its translation: CASTLTGGSDSPLHF.

The chain employs TRBV4-3 and TRBJ2-1; the D gene is possibly TRBD1 (5 bases). Germline V gene lookup returns CDR1 LGHNA and CDR2 YSLEER. Trimming stripped 0 bases from V and 4 bases from J, with 19 bases between. The CDR3 length is 18 residues. CDR3 sequence reads: CASSQENGAPPDYNEQFF. CDR3 coding DNA: TGCGCCAGCAGCCAAGAGAATGGGGCCCCGCCAGATTACAATGAGCAGTTCTTC.

The rearrangement joins TRBV7-2 to TRBJ1-6; D is uncertain. CDR3 length equals 16 residues. The germline gives CDR1 SGHTA, CDR2 FQGNSA. Deletions cut 4 bases from V and 7 bases from J, with 17 bases between. The CDR3 DNA is TGTGCCAGCAGCTCCGGGAACCTAACCCCCAATTCACCCCTCCACTTT. Amino acid sequence: CASSSGNLTPNSPLHF.

V usage is TRBV6-5 and J usage is TRBJ2-5, with 7 bases lining up with TRBD1. The DNA matches TRBJ2-7 better at its end, which makes the J call doubtful. CDR1 and CDR2 from the germline V gene are MNHEY and SVGAGI. This CDR3 spans 16 amino acids. The CDR3 nucleotides are TGTGCCAGCAGTTATAATGATCGGACAGGACTCTACGAGCAGTACTTC. Translated: CASSYNDRTGLYEQYF.

This chain links TRBV5-4 with TRBJ2-7; no clear D. The CDR3 covers 15 residues. Germline assignment: CDR1 SGHNT and CDR2 YYREEE (reference sequence). Trimming removed 4 bases at V and 0 bases at J, with 14 bases between. This CDR3 reads CASSLPGTTSYEQYF. DNA of the CDR3: TGTGCCAGCAGCCTTCCAGGTACAACCTCCTACGAGCAGTACTTC.

The chain recombines TRBV15 with TRBJ2-7; tentative D call: TRBD2 (5 bases). The CDR3 covers 13 residues. Trimming removed 0 bases from V and 4 bases from J, with 7 bases in between. Germline lookup yields CDR1 LNHNV and CDR2 YYDKDF (reference sequence). CDR3 coding DNA: TGTGCCACCAGCAGAGATAGGAGGTACGAGCAGTACTTC. It specifies CATSRDRRYEQYF.

This clone occurred a few times. The rearrangement joins TRBV19 to TRBJ2-2, with 7 bases lining up with TRBD2. J gave up 1 base and V 7 bases, and 6 bases lay outside the gene matches. This CDR3 is built from 15 residues. Germline loops: CDR1 LNHDA, CDR2 SQIVND (reference sequence). CDR3 sequence: CASKPASGNTGELFF. The CDR3 region has the DNA TGTGCCAGTAAACCGGCTAGCGGGAACACCGGGGAGCTGTTTTTT.

V is TRBV4-3 and J is TRBJ2-5; no clear D gene. The CDR3 runs 13 residues. Germline CDR1 reads LGHNA; CDR2 reads YSLEER. V was pared by 0 bases and J by 7 bases, with 9 bases between. Here the CDR3 DNA reads TGCGCCAGCAGCCAAGAGATGTCCGGGACCCAGTACTTC. Residues: CASSQEMSGTQYF.

This chain links TRBV27 with TRBJ2-3, with TRBD2 matching over 8 bases. This CDR3 region has 15 residues. The V segment lost 6 bases and the J segment 5 bases; nucleotides outside the gene matches: 10. The germline V gene encodes CDR1 MNHEY and CDR2 SMNVEV (reference sequence). The CDR3: CASSPPGLVGDTQYF. The CDR3 nucleotides are TGTGCCAGCAGCCCCCCGGGACTAGTAGGAGATACGCAGTATTTT.

The gene calls are TRBV5-1 and TRBJ1-1; a possible D gene is TRBD1 (5 bases). V lost 1 base to trimming and J lost 4 bases, with 11 bases between them. The CDR3 is 14 residues long. The germline gives CDR1 SGHRS, CDR2 YFSETQ. CDR3 sequence (DNA): TGCGCCAGCAGCTTGCAGGCGGGGGGCACTGAAGCTTTCTTT. Translating it yields CASSLQAGGTEAFF.

This sequence joins TRBV29-1 and TRBJ1-2, with D maybe TRBD1 (5 bases). The CDR3 spans 13 residues. Germline CDR1 is SQVTM and CDR2 is ANQGSEA. V was cut by 3 bases and J by 8 bases, with 16 bases left in between. DNA for the CDR3: TGCAGCGTTGAGGTCCCGGGGGTAGGAGGCTACACCTTC. It translates to CSVEVPGVGGYTF. The full variable domain, completed using reference TRBV29-1 and TRBJ1-2, is SAVISQKPSRDICQRGTSLTIQCQVDSQVTMMFWYRQQPGQSLTLIATANQGSEATYESGFVIDKFPISRPNLTFSTLTVSNMSPEDSSIYLCSVEVPGVGGYTFGSGTRLTVV.

V gene TRBV12-5 combines with J gene TRBJ2-7, with TRBD1 matching over 9 bases. The CDR3 has 15 residues. CDR1 is LGHNT, CDR2 FRNRAP, per germline. Trimming removed 0 bases from V and 2 bases from J; junction bases left unmatched: 2. The CDR3 protein is CASGLVGTGTYEQYF. The CDR3 nucleotides are TGTGCTAGTGGTTTGGTCGGGACAGGGACCTACGAGCAGTACTTC. Full variable domain (rest looked up from reference TRBV12-5 and TRBJ2-7): DARVTQTPRHKVTEMGQEVTMRCQPILGHNTVFWYRQTMMQGLELLAYFRNRAPLDDSGMPKDRFSAEMPDATLATLKIQPSEPRDSAVYFCASGLVGTGTYEQYFGPGTRLTVT.

There are a few counts of this clone. V gene TRBV5-1 combines with J gene TRBJ2-7, with D possibly being TRBD1 (5 bases). The germline V gene encodes CDR1 SGHRS and CDR2 YFSETQ. This CDR3 is 14 amino acids long. V gave up 4 bases and J gave up 6 bases, with 17 bases separating them. The CDR3 is CASSPGWQGGEQYF. The CDR3 DNA reads TGCGCCAGCAGCCCGGGTTGGCAGGGTGGCGAGCAGTACTTC.

The V and J genes are TRBV21-1 and TRBJ2-1; the table's D call, TRBD2, was not checked against the DNA. TRBV21-1 is described as a pseudogene. The CDR3 runs to 14 residues. The CDR3 DNA follows: TGTGCCAGCAAGATAGCGGGAGGGTACAATGAGCAGTTCTTC. Residues: CASKIAGGYNEQFF.

The V and J genes are TRBV6-6 and TRBJ1-2, with a weak D call TRBD1 (5 bases). The CDR3 runs 14 residues. The germline V gene has CDR1 MNHNY and CDR2 SVGAGI (reference sequence). The germline V and J ends were trimmed by 2 bases and 4 bases, with 11 bases remaining between them. The CDR3 DNA is TGTGCCAGCAGTTACGGGGGGACTGGCTATGGCTACACCTTC. As protein: CASSYGGTGYGYTF.

The chain carries TRBV6-5 and TRBJ2-7; 8 bases agree with TRBD1. CDR1 and CDR2 from the germline V gene are MNHEY and SVGAGI. With 6 bases clipped from V and 2 bases from J, the junction kept 9 bases outside the gene matches. This CDR3 is 15 amino acids long. This CDR3 reads CASRHGTGYTYEQYF. CDR3 nucleotide sequence: TGTGCCAGCAGGCACGGGACAGGTTACACCTACGAGCAGTACTTC.